This T cell receptor (beta chain) was profiled in a study of T cells in localized non-small cell lung cancer. The method was immunoSEQ multiplex PCR; TCRdb's version includes in-frame clones alone and lacks a portion of them. The sample has about 52,000 clones, 85% to 90% seen once. The CDR3 length is 13 residues. Germline assignment: CDR1 SGHNT and CDR2 YYREEE (reference sequence). V lost 3 bases and J lost 5; bases outside the gene matches: 3. Findings and caveats of the study: Detection in adjacent lung was observed for a median around 50 of the top 100 tumor clones. Increased T cell density in blood showed an association with longer overall survival. A single tumor region was sequenced, leaving heterogeneity possible. Uninvolved adjacent lung had the highest recorded T cell clonality, with tumor below it.

A note on this clone: Its target is not known.

The V and J genes are TRBV5-4 and TRBJ2-5, with TRBD2 identical over 8 bases. The TCR was taken from a female donor with stage II lung adenocarcinoma. The source was PBMCs, collected before any cancer treatment. This CDR3 reads CASSSGGGETQYF. The CDR3 DNA reads as TGTGCCAGCAGCTCGGGCGGGGGGGAGACCCAGTACTTC.